These T cell receptor beta chains were read from a single sample in a study of cytomegalovirus exposure and HLA in healthy donors. The repertoire was sequenced with immunoSEQ multiplex PCR; TCRdb's copy has only in-frame clones and lacks some. Of 130,000 or so clones listed, less than 75% were seen once; the top ten hold about 2.1%. The specimen sequenced was PBMCs. These receptors were obtained from a woman in her 40s in good health and CMV-seropositive. Each CDR3 is given with its conserved first and last residue. A D gene is named only where the DNA matches it firmly. Size values are once, few and many counts, or a class for expanded clones, and some rows have none.

J: TRBJ2-1
size: NA
D: NA
V: TRBV5-4
DNA: TGTGCCAGCAGCTTGGACCGCCCGGACAATGAGCAGTTCTTC
CDR3: CASSLDRPDNEQFF

J: TRBJ2-3
size: NA
D: NA
V: TRBV29-1
DNA: TGCAACGTCCCGGGGAGTTGGACCAGATACGCAGTATTT
CDR3: CNVPGSWTRYAVF

J: TRBJ1-2
size: few
D: NA
V: TRBV15
DNA: TGTGCCACCAGCAGAGATGGGGCAGGCTATGGCTACACCTTC
CDR3: CATSRDGAGYGYTF

J: TRBJ2-1
size: NA
D: NA
V: TRBV27
DNA: TGTGCCAGCAGTCTCTCCGGGACTTACTACAATGAGCAGTTCTTC
CDR3: CASSLSGTYYNEQFF

J: TRBJ2-2
size: NA
D: NA
V: TRBV29-1
DNA: TGCAGCGTCCCCACCGGGCGAGGGGAGGAAGGGGAGCTGTTTTTT
CDR3: CSVPTGRGEEGELFF

J: TRBJ1-2
size: NA
D: NA
V: TRBV14
DNA: TGTGCCAGCAGCCAAGGTGGGGCAAGGATCTATGGCTACACCTTC
CDR3: CASSQGGARIYGYTF

J: TRBJ1-1
size: few
D: NA
V: TRBV21-1
DNA: TGTGCCAGCAGCAAAGATAATGGAGGGGGCGAGGGGAACACTGAAGCTTTCTTT
CDR3: CASSKDNGGGEGNTEAFF

J: TRBJ1-3
size: NA
D: NA
V: TRBV7-2
DNA: TGTGCCAGCAGCTTAGCGGCAGGAATGTCTGGAAACACCATATATTTT
CDR3: CASSLAAGMSGNTIYF

J: TRBJ2-3
size: NA
D: NA
V: TRBV2
DNA: TGTGCCAGCAGGTCGGGGGAAGCGACAGATACGCAGTATTTT
CDR3: CASRSGEATDTQYF

J: TRBJ2-7
size: NA
D: NA
V: TRBV7-2
DNA: TGTGCCAGCAGCTCCGGACAAGTGGCTGGCGAGCAGTACTTC
CDR3: CASSSGQVAGEQYF

J: TRBJ1-1
size: NA
D: TRBD1
V: TRBV15
DNA: TGTGCCACCAGCAGGGGGACAGGAAAGAACACTGAAGCTTTCTTT
CDR3: CATSRGTGKNTEAFF

J: TRBJ2-1
size: NA
D: NA
V: TRBV9
DNA: TGTGCCAGCAGCGTGGGGCCTCTTACGAATGAGCAGTTCTTC
CDR3: CASSVGPLTNEQFF

J: TRBJ1-5
size: NA
D: NA
V: TRBV10-3
DNA: TGTGCCATCAGTGACAGGGGAGAGAATCAGCCCCAGCATTTT
CDR3: CAISDRGENQPQHF

J: TRBJ2-7
size: NA
D: TRBD1
V: TRBV23-1
DNA: TGCGCCAGCACCCGCCGGGACAGGGGGTACGAGCAGTACTTC
CDR3: CASTRRDRGYEQYF

J: TRBJ2-5
size: few
D: TRBD2
V: TRBV5-4
DNA: TGTGCCAGCAGCTATACGGGACTAGTGGCTGGGGAGACCCAGTACTTC
CDR3: CASSYTGLVAGETQYF

J: TRBJ1-5
size: NA
D: NA
V: TRBV10-3
DNA: TGTGCCATCAGTGAGTCGCCAGTAAATCAGCCCCAGCATTTT
CDR3: CAISESPVNQPQHF

J: TRBJ2-1
size: NA
D: TRBD2
V: TRBV28
DNA: TGTGCCAGCAGTTTACTCGTGGCTGCGGGAGGGCAGTTCTTC
CDR3: CASSLLVAAGGQFF

J: TRBJ2-1
size: once
D: NA
V: TRBV9
DNA: TGTGCCAGCAGCCGGGGGGCCGGGACCGGCTTTGGGAATGAGCAGTTCTTC
CDR3: CASSRGAGTGFGNEQFF

J: TRBJ2-7
size: few
D: TRBD2
V: TRBV28
DNA: TGTGCCAGCAGGGTAGCGGGATTGAGCTCCTACGAGCAGTACTTC
CDR3: CASRVAGLSSYEQYF

J: TRBJ2-7
size: NA
D: TRBD1
V: TRBV5-8
DNA: TGTGCCAGCAGCTTGGTAGGGCAGGGGGCCACCTACGAGCAGTACTTC
CDR3: CASSLVGQGATYEQYF

J: TRBJ1-5
size: NA
D: TRBD1
V: TRBV19
DNA: TGTGCCAGTAGTAGGGGGACAGGTTTCAATCAGCCCCAGCATTTT
CDR3: CASSRGTGFNQPQHF

J: TRBJ2-7
size: NA
D: NA
V: TRBV11-2
DNA: TGTGCCAGCAGCCCGGACAGTTACTACGAGCAGTACTTC
CDR3: CASSPDSYYEQYF

J: TRBJ2-7
size: NA
D: TRBD1
V: TRBV19
DNA: TGTGCCAGTAGATCGGGCGGGACAGGGACCTACGAGCAGTACTTC
CDR3: CASRSGGTGTYEQYF

J: TRBJ2-7
size: NA
D: TRBD1
V: TRBV10-3
DNA: TGCGCCATCAGAGAGACAGGGAAATCCTACGAGCAGTACTTC
CDR3: CAIRETGKSYEQYF

J: TRBJ2-7
size: few
D: NA
V: TRBV5-1
DNA: TGCGCCAGCAGCTCCGACAGTCCCTACGAGCAGTACTTC
CDR3: CASSSDSPYEQYF

J: TRBJ2-7
size: NA
D: NA
V: TRBV4-1
DNA: TGCGCCAGCAGCCAAGCAGAAGAGCAGTACTTC
CDR3: CASSQAEEQYF

J: TRBJ2-7
size: NA
D: NA
V: TRBV18
DNA: TGTGCCAGCTCACCAAGTGGGGGCGACTACGAGCAGTACTTC
CDR3: CASSPSGGDYEQYF

J: TRBJ2-3
size: NA
D: NA
V: TRBV19
DNA: TGTGCCAGTAGTGTGGGACTTGACACAGATACGCAGTATTTT
CDR3: CASSVGLDTDTQYF

J: TRBJ2-2
size: once
D: TRBD2
V: TRBV28
DNA: TGTGCCAGCAGGGAGGCTAGCGGGAACACCGGGGAGCTGTTTTTT
CDR3: CASREASGNTGELFF

J: TRBJ2-5
size: NA
D: TRBD2
V: TRBV11-3
DNA: TGTGCCAGCAGCTTAGGGGCCCGCGGGGGGGGACAAGAGACCCAGTACTTC
CDR3: CASSLGARGGGQETQYF

J: TRBJ2-6
size: NA
D: TRBD2
V: TRBV28
DNA: TGTGCCAGCAGGGGGGCGGGACTAGCGGGAGGGGGATCTGGGGCCAACGTCCTGACTTTC
CDR3: CASRGAGLAGGGSGANVLTF

J: TRBJ1-2
size: NA
D: NA
V: TRBV2
DNA: TGTGCCAGCAAGGGCAGGGCATATGGCTACACCTTC
CDR3: CASKGRAYGYTF

J: TRBJ2-7
size: NA
D: TRBD2
V: TRBV27
DNA: TGTGCCAGCAGCCCCACCAAGTTGAGTAGCGGGAGTAAACCCTACGAGCAGTACTTC
CDR3: CASSPTKLSSGSKPYEQYF

J: TRBJ1-1
size: NA
D: NA
V: TRBV30
DNA: TGTGCCTGGAGTCTCCTCCGTGAAGCTTTCTTT
CDR3: CAWSLLREAFF

J: TRBJ1-5
size: NA
D: NA
V: TRBV28
DNA: TGTGCCAGCAGTTTTTACAGGCTGGGTGGCAATCAGCCCCAGCATTTT
CDR3: CASSFYRLGGNQPQHF

J: TRBJ2-4
size: NA
D: NA
V: TRBV7-9
DNA: TGTGCCGGCAGCTCGCGCCAGGGAATTAAAAACATTCAGTACTTC
CDR3: CAGSSRQGIKNIQYF

J: TRBJ2-7
size: few
D: NA
V: TRBV7-2
DNA: TGTGCCAGCAGCCTCACTTTCCCTTTATACGAGCAGTACTTC
CDR3: CASSLTFPLYEQYF

J: TRBJ1-2
size: once
D: NA
V: TRBV28
DNA: TGTGCCAGCGGGTCTAATACTTGGGGGACATCCCACGGCTACACCTTC
CDR3: CASGSNTWGTSHGYTF

J: TRBJ1-6
size: NA
D: TRBD1
V: TRBV4-3
DNA: TGCGCCAGCAGCGAAACAGGGGAGAATTCACCCCTCCACTTT
CDR3: CASSETGENSPLHF

J: TRBJ1-2
size: NA
D: NA
V: TRBV9
DNA: TGTGCCAGCACCCCCGACTGGGACTCCCGATATGGCTACACCTTC
CDR3: CASTPDWDSRYGYTF

J: TRBJ2-2
size: NA
D: NA
V: TRBV7-8
DNA: TGTGCCAGCAGCTCAGACACCGGGGAGCTGTTTTTT
CDR3: CASSSDTGELFF

J: TRBJ2-5
size: once
D: TRBD1
V: TRBV5-1
DNA: TGCGCCAGCAGCTTGGGGACAGGGGGAGTAAGGGAAGAGACCCAGTACTTC
CDR3: CASSLGTGGVREETQYF

J: TRBJ2-1
size: few
D: TRBD2
V: TRBV9
DNA: TGTGCCAGCAGCTACATCGGTATTAGCGGGGGGTATAGCTCCTACAATGAGCAGTTCTTC
CDR3: CASSYIGISGGYSSYNEQFF

J: TRBJ1-2
size: NA
D: TRBD1
V: TRBV28
DNA: TGTGCCAGCAGAACAGGGGCCTATGGCTACACCTTC
CDR3: CASRTGAYGYTF

J: TRBJ2-3
size: few
D: TRBD2
V: TRBV28
DNA: TGTGCCAGCAGTTTATGGACTAGCGGGGGAGACACAGATACGCAGTATTTT
CDR3: CASSLWTSGGDTDTQYF

J: TRBJ2-7
size: many
D: NA
V: TRBV25-1
DNA: TGTGCCAGTCAGGACAGCAGGTCGAGCTCCTACGAGCAGTACTTC
CDR3: CASQDSRSSSYEQYF

J: TRBJ1-4
size: NA
D: NA
V: TRBV4-2
DNA: TGTGCCAGCAGCCACTCCAGGACATCAACTAATGAAAAACTGTTTTTT
CDR3: CASSHSRTSTNEKLFF

J: TRBJ1-2
size: NA
D: NA
V: TRBV28
DNA: TGTGCCAGCAGCCCCGGGTCCCGAGGGAACTATGGCTACACCTTC
CDR3: CASSPGSRGNYGYTF